This record covers a single TCR beta chain. What it recognizes is unknown. Combining a sample-barcoded 5' primer with a J-beta primer mix, a second PCR ran for roughly 6 to 12 cycles. TCRdb called the 5' RACE reads again in MiXCR, with one record for every CDR3 protein. The data show roughly 1,500,000 distinct CDR3 sequences, around two fifths seen once. These data originate in a study of blood T cells in healthy people across ages. The length of the CDR3 is 18 residues. The germline gives CDR1 DFQATT, CDR2 SNEGSKA (reference sequence). V lost 3 bases and J lost 0; bases outside the gene matches: 4. The study, taken as a whole, reports: It was found that TCR beta diversity correlated strongly with the percentage of naive T cells. The study found more naive CD4+ cells and higher diversity in long-lived than aged donors.

Sequencing was carried out using blood. The TCR sequence derives from a woman aged 18-29 years in good health. The chain carries TRBV20-1 and TRBJ2-6, with TRBD2 matching over 14 bases. The CDR3 DNA sequence: TGCAGTGCTAGCCGACTAGCGGGGGGGAGCTCTGGGGCCAACGTCCTGACTTTC. This encodes CSASRLAGGSSGANVLTF.